This T cell receptor (beta chain) was recorded in a study of cytomegalovirus exposure and HLA in healthy donors. Overall study results and limits: Most TCR beta V segments were productive about 90% or about 30% of the time in an earlier analysis.

The PCR used 60 Vbeta and 13 Jbeta primers. Clones were read by immunoSEQ multiplex PCR, and TCRdb kept only the in-frame ones, dropping some. The data hold 200,000 to 250,000 clones, with about three quarters observed a single time. CDR1 and CDR2 from the germline V gene are SNHLY and FYNNEI. V was trimmed by 1 base and J by 6 bases, leaving 7 bases between them. This CDR3 is built from 13 residues. Notes on this clone: Antigen specificity is unknown.

The source is a woman aged 60-75 years in good health and CMV-seropositive. The V gene is TRBV2, the J gene TRBJ1-5, with TRBD1 as a possible D gene (6 bases). The sample taken for sequencing was PBMCs. CDR3 nucleotide sequence: TGTGCCAGCAGTGAAGAGGGGGTTCAGCCCCAGCATTTT. It translates to CASSEEGVQPQHF.